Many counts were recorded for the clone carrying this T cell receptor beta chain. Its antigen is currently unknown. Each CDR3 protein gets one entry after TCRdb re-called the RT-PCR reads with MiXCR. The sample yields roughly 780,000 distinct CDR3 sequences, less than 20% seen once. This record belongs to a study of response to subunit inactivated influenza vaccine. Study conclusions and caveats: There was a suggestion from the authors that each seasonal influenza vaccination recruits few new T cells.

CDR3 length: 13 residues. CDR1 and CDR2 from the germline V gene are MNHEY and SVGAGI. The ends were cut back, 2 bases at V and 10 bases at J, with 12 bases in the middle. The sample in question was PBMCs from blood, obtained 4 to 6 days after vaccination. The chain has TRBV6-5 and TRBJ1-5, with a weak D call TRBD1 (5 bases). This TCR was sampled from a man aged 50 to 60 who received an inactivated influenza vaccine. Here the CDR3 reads CASSYRGGYPQHF. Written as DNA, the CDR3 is TGTGCCAGCAGTTACCGGGGGGGGTATCCCCAGCATTTT.